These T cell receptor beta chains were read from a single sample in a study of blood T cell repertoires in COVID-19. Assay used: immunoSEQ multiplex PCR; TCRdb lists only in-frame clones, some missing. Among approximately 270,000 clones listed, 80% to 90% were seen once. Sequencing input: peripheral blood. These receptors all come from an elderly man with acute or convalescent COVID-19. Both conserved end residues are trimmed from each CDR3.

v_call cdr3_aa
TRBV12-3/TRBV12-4 ASSLGQDKQY
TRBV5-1 ASKDSSLGREQY
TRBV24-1 ATSGDRRKVTDTQY
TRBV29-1 SVEEGGRGQPQH
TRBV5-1 ASSPDINYGYT
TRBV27 ASSFTSGSYEQY
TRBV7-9 ASSLAAGAYGYT
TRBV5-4 ASSFQGSGNTIY
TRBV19 ASSIGRATDTQY
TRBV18 ASSPRRTGGLNTGELF
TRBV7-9 ASSFRTGSSYNSPLH
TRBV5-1 ASRTTGGYGYT
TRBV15 ATSTRGQNQPQH
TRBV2 ASGLTPNTEAF
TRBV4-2 ASSQELAGANEQF
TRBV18 ASSDGQATYEQY
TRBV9 ASSALAGAYEQY
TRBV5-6 ASSFWTSGRGDTQY
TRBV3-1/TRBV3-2 ASSPGTTSTEQF
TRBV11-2 ASIKTSGYSGELF
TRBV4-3 ASSQEVKRAGGSTDTQY
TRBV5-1 ASSLESRMTYEQY
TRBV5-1 ASSPKGQGYTDTQY
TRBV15 ATSRVLGQGDGYT
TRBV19 ASSSSSGNTIY
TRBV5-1 ASSLPGDGETQY
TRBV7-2 ASSLQHYEQY
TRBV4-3 ASSQDSRGENEKLF
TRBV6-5 ASSYSPGGPYEQY
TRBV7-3 ASSLWGLISDTQY
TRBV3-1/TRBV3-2 ASSQPRISGLYNEQF